The source of this TCR beta chain is a study of shared clonotypes between healthy human individuals (dated by TCRdb to about 2020). Regarding the complete study: The cohort included three men and a couple of women between 18 and 49 years of age. For each donor, CD4 naive and CD4 memory were each given three plates, CD8 naive was given two plates, and CD8 memory was given one plate. To estimate repertoire size and how much clonotype sharing occurs between individuals, the study deeply sequenced the blood TCR repertoires of five healthy adults. Different laboratories and diverse techniques were used to prepare libraries and sequence TCR repertoires, to increase sequencing depth and limit assay-specific biases. Per donor, leukapheresis produced somewhere between about 0.8 and 9.5 billion PBMCs. Overall study results and their limits: The small number of donors limited the genetic and exposure-history diversity represented. About 5% of naive CD4, 3.5% of naive CD8, roughly 2.4% of memory CD4, and less than 0.45% of memory CD8 clonotypes were shared across four donors. Compared with non-shared clonotypes, the clonotypes found in all four sorted-subset donors had higher generation probabilities. Even with the large sequencing depth, rarefaction of the sorted-subset datasets indicated that sequencing was incomplete. Larger estimated clonotype richness was generally found for naive subsets than for memory subsets. Sampling was limited to blood, and TCR repertoires in tissue likely differ from TCR repertoires in blood. Based on pairwise subsampling, the degree of clonotype sharing among donors was expected to be affected by sequencing depth.

TCR CDR3 regions were amplified from genomic DNA by multiplex PCR using the deep immunoSEQ assay. Extracted genomic DNA from each cell subset was distributed evenly across all wells of several immunoSEQ 96-well plates, and each plate was treated as a replicate. Each replicate PCR for sorted subsets received approximately 200 ng genomic DNA, equal to roughly 33,000 T cell genomes. Purified libraries were measured with a Qubit 3.0 fluorometer, size-checked on a Bioanalyzer 2100, and measured again with the KAPA Library Quantification kit. A separate single-read 150-cycle Illumina NextSeq 550 flow cell was used to sequence each immunoSEQ 96-well plate. On the study's bioinformatics: Because only junctional sequences without quality scores were contained in the immunoSEQ output, filtering matching that applied to full-length reads could not be performed. Sequences were annotated with PyIR, a Python wrapper for IgBLAST v1.9, and V/J genes and CDR3 were assigned using IMGT germline references. Any read was removed if the V/J assignment was weak (E-value above 1e-6), the CDR3 was missing, or the read contained stop codons, out-of-frame junctions, or ambiguous translated residues. V3J clonotypes were defined as sequences sharing an identical inferred V gene, J gene, and CDR3 amino acid sequence. To compute the percentage overlap between repertoires, the number of shared unique clonotypes was divided by the size of the smaller repertoire. RTK rarefaction, the Chao1 estimator, and Recon v2.1 estimates of unobserved clonotypes were used to assess repertoire richness. OLGA was used to compute generation probabilities for all TCRbeta clonotypes that the gDNA method yielded from a few donors. Sourced from immuneACCESS, this table was stored by TCRdb with only in-frame sequences that have V and J called. A share of the clones is absent; for the studies checked, an unresolved V gene accounts for under half, and the remainder has no known explanation. That table supplies the V and J calls and clone size; D and trimming were determined from the DNA. Across this sample there are around 2,100,000 clones, with 85% to 95% seen only once. Around 1.2% of the sample comes from the top ten.

Of note for this clone: Its antigen is unknown. Base qualities are not at hand, and no much larger clone is one base apart.

V lost 6 bases and J lost 8 bases; the stretch between them is 17 bases long. Spanning cysteine to phenylalanine, the CDR3 consists of 15 amino acids. Only the CDR3 region is kept as DNA, spanning 45 bases read in frame from base 1. CD8 naive samples consisted of CD45RO-negative cells that were positively selected for CCR7, yielding a CD45RA+CCR7+ population without TemRA cells. The donors were healthy, HIV-negative adults with no recently reported acute infections or vaccinations. Only Caucasian adults living in Nashville, Tennessee, USA were represented among the donors. After blood collection by leukapheresis, PBMCs were isolated using Ficoll-Histopaque density gradient centrifugation and then cryopreserved in the vapor phase of liquid nitrogen. Analytical flow cytometry was used to check the purity and quantity of each magnetically sorted T cell population. From each sorted fraction, genomic DNA was isolated and quantified by UV absorbance on a Nanodrop 2000c.

This receptor was identified in a man between 18 and 29 years old in good health. Recombination joined TRBV6-7 with TRBJ1-6; the D segment could be TRBD1, given 5 matching bases. TRBV6-7 is annotated as an ORF whose role is uncertain. Sequencing was performed on naive CD8+ T cells sorted from blood. The sample's cell subset or site, from its label and the paper: CD45RA+CCR7+. The CDR3 protein: CASSLGGDWDSPLHF. In nucleotide form, the sequence is TGTGCCAGCAGCCTAGGCGGGGACTGGGATTCACCCCTCCACTTT.